This T cell receptor beta chain appears in the sequencing data of a study of OX40 agonist ivuxolimab in advanced cancers. Study details: Ivuxolimab, which patients received intravenously every 2 weeks, was dosed at 0.01 to 10 mg/kg. Participants averaged about 60 years of age (range about 23 to 90) and were around 80% male. Study outcomes and limitations: The antigen specificity of the peripheral T cells (those that were expanded) was not determined.

About this clone: Its target is not known.

TCRdb's table, derived via immunoSEQ multiplex PCR, lists solely in-frame clones and lacks some. The data hold fewer than 100,000 clones, with 86% observed a single time. V was cut by 0 bases and J by 5 bases, with 7 bases left in between. The CDR3 is made up of 13 amino acids. Germline V gives CDR1 SGHTA, CDR2 FQGNSA. V gene TRBV7-2 combines with J gene TRBJ1-2; D gene uncertain. The specimen was CD4+ or CD8+ T cells sorted from blood, collected in a trial of the OX40 agonist ivuxolimab. This TCR was recovered from an adult with an advanced solid tumor such as melanoma, head and neck, liver or kidney cancer. CDR3 in amino acids: CASSLALAYGYTF. The CDR3, as DNA: TGTGCCAGCAGCTTAGCCCTAGCGTATGGCTACACCTTC.